Described below is a single TCR beta chain sequence and its context. This sample was included in a study of control samples from healthy donors and cancer patients. Clones were read by immunoSEQ multiplex PCR, and TCRdb kept only the in-frame ones, dropping some. The sample shows approximately 100,000 clones, around 88% of them seen only once. The CDR3 has 16 residues. V lost 5 bases to trimming and J lost 7 bases, with 23 bases between them. CDR1 and CDR2 from the germline V gene are MDHEN and SYDVKM. The rearrangement uses TRBV28 and TRBJ1-2, with D hard to call. The clonotype comes from a man aged 30 to 45 in good health. Sample: blood. CDR3 region: CASSPPLLRAVSGYTF. The CDR3 nucleotides are TGTGCCAGCAGTCCCCCCCTTCTTCGGGCGGTCAGTGGCTACACCTTC.